This passage covers 22 T cell receptor beta chains from one sample sequenced in a study of blood T cell repertoires in COVID-19. Clones were read by immunoSEQ multiplex PCR, and TCRdb kept only the in-frame ones, dropping some. The sample holds hundreds of thousands of clones; about 90% are singletons and the top ten take less than 3.5%. What was sequenced was PBMCs or T cells enriched from blood (not recorded which). Receptor source: a woman aged 45-59 years who had been exposed to COVID-19.

The rearrangement uses TRBV7-2 and TRBJ2-7; D not certain. Germline V gives CDR1 SGHTA, CDR2 FQGNSA. The CDR3 spans 14 residues. The germline V and J ends were trimmed by 1 base and 6 bases, with 13 bases remaining between them. The CDR3 bases are TGTGCCAGCAGCTTAGTCACAGCCTCCCGCGAGCAGTACTTC. This codes for CASSLVTASREQYF. The variable domain in full, with the rest retrieved from reference TRBV7-2 and TRBJ2-7, is GAGVSQSPSNKVTEKGKDVELRCDPISGHTALYWYRQSLGQGLEFLIYFQGNSAPDKSGLPSDRFSAERTGGSVSTLTIQRTQQEDSAVYLCASSLVTASREQYFGPGTRLTVT.

V gene TRBV27 combines with J gene TRBJ1-2; 9 bases agree with TRBD1. This CDR3 comprises 14 residues. Germline-derived CDR1 and CDR2 are MNHEY and SMNVEV (reference sequence). V dropped 8 bases and J dropped 7; count of bases not matched to a gene: 11. The CDR3 sequence is CASQTGQGIGGYTF. The CDR3 DNA reads TGTGCCAGCCAGACGGGACAGGGAATTGGTGGCTACACCTTC.

The V gene is TRBV9, the J gene TRBJ1-3, with D hard to call. Per germline, CDR1 SGDLS and CDR2 YYNGEE. The V gene lost 3 bases and the J gene lost 0 bases, with 16 bases spanning the gap. The CDR3 is made up of 17 amino acids. The CDR3 DNA reads as TGTGCCAGCAGCGCTGAGGGCAGCTCTTTCTCTGGAAACACCATATATTTT. Residues: CASSAEGSSFSGNTIYF.

The V gene is TRBV18, the J gene TRBJ2-5, with a possible D match to TRBD2 (6 bases). Per the germline V gene, CDR1 is KGHSH and CDR2 is LQKENI. V was shortened by 4 bases and J by 3 bases, with 12 bases between the two germline ends. The CDR3 covers 14 residues. The CDR3 loop reads CASSLLASEETQYF. The CDR3 nucleotides are TGTGCCAGCTCACTTCTAGCGAGTGAAGAGACCCAGTACTTC.

V and J are TRBV7-8 and TRBJ2-7; 12 bases map to TRBD2. CDR3 length: 17 amino acids. Germline loops: CDR1 SGHVS, CDR2 FQNEAQ. V lost 3 bases to trimming and J lost 4 bases; unmatched junction nucleotides: 10. As DNA, the CDR3 is TGTGCCAGCAGCTTGGTACTAGCGGGGGGTTCTGCGTACGAGCAGTACTTC. Its protein is CASSLVLAGGSAYEQYF.

CDR3 sequence reads: CASTLGQGGHEQYF. The CDR3 coding sequence is TGTGCCAGCACCCTTGGACAGGGGGGACACGAGCAGTACTTC. The rearrangement uses TRBV2 and TRBJ2-7, with TRBD1 matching 10 bases. The CDR3 totals 14 residues. The junction had 8 bases not matched to a gene; V was cut back by 7 bases and J by 5 bases. Germline V gives CDR1 SNHLY, CDR2 FYNNEI.

The V call is TRBV3-1 (or the pseudogene TRBV3-2), the J call TRBJ2-5, with 9 positions matching TRBD2. The junction had 7 bases not matched to a gene; V was cut back by 6 bases and J by 2 bases. This CDR3 spans 15 amino acids. Germline CDR1 LGHDT, CDR2 YNNKEL (reference sequence). CDR3: CASRGAGGLQETQYF. Written as DNA, the CDR3 is TGTGCCAGCAGGGGAGCGGGGGGACTTCAAGAGACCCAGTACTTC.

The J gene is TRBJ2-7, the V gene TRBV4-2, with TRBD1 matching over 9 bases. CDR1 is LGHNA and CDR2 is YNFKEQ in the germline V gene. This CDR3 comprises 14 residues. Trimming took 3 bases from V and 2 from J; bases not matched to a gene: 2. The CDR3 sequence: CASSQGTGTYEQYF. The DNA for the CDR3 is TGTGCCAGCAGCCAGGGGACAGGGACCTACGAGCAGTACTTC.

V usage is TRBV4-1 and J usage is TRBJ1-6, with TRBD1 identical over 10 bases. With 3 bases clipped from V and 9 bases from J, the junction kept 2 bases outside the gene matches. Germline V lookup: CDR1 MGHRA, CDR2 YSYEKL. This CDR3 comprises 14 residues. The CDR3 here is CASSHGTGVSPLHF. The DNA of the CDR3 is TGCGCCAGCAGCCATGGGACAGGGGTTTCACCCCTCCACTTT.

This sequence joins TRBV1 and TRBJ1-4; the D call TRBD1 from the table was never checked on the DNA. TRBV1 is a documented pseudogene. CDR3 length: 15 residues. The CDR3 loop is CTSSQTTGDSEKLFF. The DNA of the CDR3 is TGCACCAGCAGCCAGACGACAGGGGACAGCGAAAAACTGTTTTTT.

The chain has TRBV7-2 and TRBJ1-5; D perhaps matches TRBD1 (6 bases). Germline-derived CDR1 and CDR2 are SGHTA and FQGNSA. The CDR3 sequence is 15 residues long. V lost 1 base and J lost 6, with 13 bases in between. CDR3 DNA sequence: TGTGCCAGCAGCTTAGAAGGGGGTCGGGCTCAGCCCCAGCATTTT. Its translation: CASSLEGGRAQPQHF.

The CDR3 nucleotides read TGTGCCAGCAGCTCCGGGGTAGTCCCGGAGGGCTACACCTTC. This gives the protein CASSSGVVPEGYTF. The chain combines TRBV7-6 with TRBJ1-2; D gene uncertain. The germline V gene has CDR1 SGHVS and CDR2 FNYEAQ. V lost 4 bases and J 8 bases, leaving 17 bases between the germline ends. The CDR3 runs to 14 residues.

The chain has TRBV4-1 and TRBJ2-7, with 7 bases lining up with TRBD1. After removal of 3 bases from V and 3 bases from J, the junction contained 8 bases not matched to a gene. The germline gives CDR1 MGHRA, CDR2 YSYEKL. This CDR3 is 15 amino acids long. CDR3 DNA: TGCGCCAGCAGCCACGGCCGGGACAGAATCTACGAGCAGTACTTC. Amino acids: CASSHGRDRIYEQYF.

This clone was found a few times. The chain uses TRBV7-9 and TRBJ1-6; 9 bases are shared with TRBD1. The CDR3 spans 17 residues. After removal of 5 bases from V and 6 bases from J, the junction contained 11 bases not matched to a gene. The germline gives CDR1 SEHNR, CDR2 FQNEAQ (reference sequence). Here the CDR3 reads CASSTTRDRVGNSPLHF. CDR3 in DNA: TGTGCCAGCAGCACCACCCGGGACAGGGTCGGTAATTCACCCCTCCACTTT.

The V and J genes are TRBV5-1 and TRBJ2-7, with 9 bases aligning to TRBD1. The length of the CDR3 is 16 residues. Germline CDR1 and CDR2: SGHRS and YFSETQ. V dropped 4 bases and J dropped 7; count of bases not matched to a gene: 15. Here the CDR3 DNA reads TGCGCCAGCAGCCTCCTGTACGGGGACAGGGTAGGGGAGCAGTACTTC. This gives the protein CASSLLYGDRVGEQYF.

This clone appeared once. This sequence joins TRBV5-6 and TRBJ1-3, with D perhaps matching TRBD1 (5 bases). The germline V gene has CDR1 SGHDT and CDR2 YYEEEE. Trimming stripped 0 bases from V and 5 bases from J, with 9 bases between. The CDR3 is 14 residues long. CDR3 nucleotide sequence: TGTGCCAGCAGCTTGGGTCAGGGTCGAAACACCATATATTTT. Protein: CASSLGQGRNTIYF.

This chain links TRBV4-1 with TRBJ1-1, with 9 bases that match TRBD1. Looked up from germline, CDR1 is MGHRA and CDR2 is YSYEKL. The CDR3 contains 17 residues. Unmatched junction bases numbered 8, after V lost 2 bases and J lost 1 base. CDR3 sequence (DNA): TGCGCCAGCAGCCAACCAAGGACAGGGGCTACGAACACTGAAGCTTTCTTT. It encodes CASSQPRTGATNTEAFF.

The gene calls are TRBV3-1 (or the pseudogene TRBV3-2) and TRBJ1-6; D gene uncertain. The CDR3 is 15 residues long. Per the germline V gene, CDR1 is LGHDT and CDR2 is YNNKEL (reference sequence). The ends were cut back, 5 bases at V and 0 bases at J, with 8 bases in the middle. CDR3 sequence: CASSISSSYNSPLHF. The CDR3 DNA reads TGTGCCAGCAGCATTTCGAGCTCCTATAATTCACCCCTCCACTTT.

This chain uses TRBV7-9 with TRBJ1-1; 9 positions agree with TRBD1. Germline values: CDR1 SEHNR, CDR2 FQNEAQ (reference sequence). The CDR3 runs to 13 residues. With 0 bases clipped from V and 11 bases from J, the junction kept 4 bases outside the gene matches. CDR3 sequence (DNA): TGTGCCAGCAGCTTAGCGACAGGGGGGGAGGCTTTCTTT. The encoded protein is CASSLATGGEAFF.

The chain employs TRBV11-2 and TRBJ1-3, with no clear D. The CDR3 spans 17 residues. Germline V gene data show CDR1 as SGHAT and CDR2 as FQNNGV. The V end lost 0 bases, the J end lost 0 bases, and 12 bases lay between the germline ends. CDR3 in DNA: TGTGCCAGCAGCTTAGAGTATGGGCCAGGCTCTGGAAACACCATATATTTT. Translated, it gives CASSLEYGPGSGNTIYF.

The chain recombines TRBV4-1 with TRBJ1-1, with D tentatively TRBD1 (6 bases). CDR1 MGHRA and CDR2 YSYEKL come from the germline V gene. The CDR3 covers 14 residues. The V end lost 0 bases, the J end lost 10 bases, and 15 bases lay between the germline ends. The CDR3 DNA is TGCGCCAGCAGCCAAGAATTCCTAGGGGGGGGAGCTTTCTTT. Translated, it gives CASSQEFLGGGAFF.

The chain joins TRBV11-1 to TRBJ2-1; TRBD2 agrees at 8 bases. This CDR3 has 13 amino acids. V lost 8 bases, J lost 8 bases, and 8 bases stayed unmatched. Germline V gene sequence: CDR1 SGHAT, CDR2 FQDESV (reference sequence). In DNA form, the CDR3 reads TGTGCCAGCGGTACGGGGGGGGCCTATGAGCAGTTCTTC. Translated, it gives CASGTGGAYEQFF.